This T cell receptor (beta chain) was found in a study of technical replicates of blood from several donors. V lost 0 bases and J lost 2, with 9 bases in between. The CDR3 loop spans 14 amino acids. Per the germline V gene, CDR1 is SGDLS and CDR2 is YYNGEE. Some clones are missing from TCRdb's copy, which holds only in-frame ones; the method was immunoSEQ multiplex PCR. Of 75,000 to 95,000 clones in the sample, 89% were seen once. The sequence was obtained from a human donor in good health. The chain employs TRBV9 and TRBJ2-7; D ambiguous. The specimen sequenced was T cells isolated from PBMCs. In DNA, the CDR3 is TGTGCCAGCAGCGTAGGTATGGGCCCCTACGAGCAGTACTTC. Translating it yields CASSVGMGPYEQYF.